This TCR beta chain was sequenced in a study of blood T cell repertoires in COVID-19 (dated by TCRdb to the early 2020s). General notes on the study: The collaborator samples originated in the United States, Italy and Spain and spanned the acute and convalescent phases of COVID-19. HLA class I and class II types, where available, came from metadata supplied by the sample provider rather than from assay-based typing. Samples were obtained from the ongoing ImmuneRACE study (first 160 participants) and from about 1,300 subjects provided by 6 global collaborators. The repertoires were made available in a free public database intended to serve as a resource for research on the immune response to SARS-CoV-2. Sample metadata almost always included a de-identified subject ID, COVID-19 status, age in years and sex. The prospective study material was composed of cDNA or gDNA derived from T cells, B-cell-depleted T cells, or PBMCs. The dataset comprised deeply sampled blood TCRbeta repertoires from subjects exposed to, actively infected with, or recovered from COVID-19. General findings and caveats noted by the study authors: How much clinical and demographic metadata was included differed by source and by participant, and the metadata was provided uncurated.

CDR1 and CDR2 were assigned from the germline V gene (reference sequence) as SEHNR and FQNEAQ. The CDR3 starts with the cysteine, ends with the phenylalanine, and has 14 residues. Left in the record is the CDR3 DNA by itself, 42 bases read in frame from the first base. V is reduced by 2 bases and J by 4 bases, leaving a spacing of 11 bases between them. TCRbeta CDR3 regions were amplified from genomic DNA using the immunoSEQ Assay, a bias-controlled multiplex PCR. Concerning the study's data processing: Within the assay, amplification of reference gene primers was used to estimate how many nucleated cells each sample contained. To quantify the absolute abundance of each unique TCRbeta CDR3 rearrangement, sequence reads were collapsed and filtered. For each sample, productive Simpson clonality was calculated as the square root of Simpson's diversity index across productive rearrangements. This immuneACCESS table, as held by TCRdb, lists in-frame sequences with V and J called but not all clones. Of the missing ones, under half trace to an unresolved V gene in checked studies; the others have no known cause. V and J calls and clone size are those listed in that table; D and trimming were worked out from the DNA. The sample includes about 180,000 clones, with 75% to 90% observed a single time. Of the sample, 6.5% to 8.5% falls within the top ten clones.

Details on this clone: Its antigen is still unknown. There are no base qualities to consult, and no much larger clone falls within one base.

In Seattle, one collaborating source enrolled patients while the infection was active and tracked those patients longitudinally over the course of disease. Each collaborating institution followed its own protocols to collect whole blood in K2EDTA tubes. For TCRbeta analysis, collaborators shipped samples in one of three forms: frozen whole blood, isolated PBMCs, or DNA extracted from either of those sample types. The sample taken for sequencing was peripheral blood. This receptor was identified in a woman aged 40 to 50 with COVID-19, enrolled during active disease. This sequence uses TRBV7-9 and TRBJ1-2, with no confidently assigned D gene. The encoded CDR3 is CASSLYWQAYGYTF. The nucleotide sequence is given as TGTGCCAGCAGCTTATACTGGCAGGCCTATGGCTACACCTTC.